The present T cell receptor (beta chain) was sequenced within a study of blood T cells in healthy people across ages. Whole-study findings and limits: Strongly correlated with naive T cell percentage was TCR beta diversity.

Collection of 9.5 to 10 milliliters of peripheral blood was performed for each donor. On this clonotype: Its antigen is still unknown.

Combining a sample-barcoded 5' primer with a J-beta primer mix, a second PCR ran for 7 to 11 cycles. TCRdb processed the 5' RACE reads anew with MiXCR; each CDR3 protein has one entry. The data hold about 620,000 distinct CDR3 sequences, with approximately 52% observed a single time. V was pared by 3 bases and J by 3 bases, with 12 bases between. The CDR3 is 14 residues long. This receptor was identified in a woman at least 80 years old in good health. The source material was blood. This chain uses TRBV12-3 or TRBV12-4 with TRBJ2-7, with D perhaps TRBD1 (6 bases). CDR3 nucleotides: TGTGCCAGCAGTTTGTCGGGACAAATCTACGAGCAGTACTTC. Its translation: CASSLSGQIYEQYF.